The 32 T cell receptor beta chains below were found in one sample sequenced in a study of blood T cell repertoires in COVID-19. Using immunoSEQ multiplex PCR, the repertoire was profiled, and TCRdb retains in-frame clones only, with some absent. The repertoire holds 70,000 to 85,000 clones, with approximately 81% as singletons. Sequencing was performed on peripheral blood. Source of these receptors: an elderly woman with acute or convalescent COVID-19.

This clone was recorded once. This chain joins TRBV29-1 and TRBJ2-5, with D possibly being TRBD2 (5 bases). The V gene lost 3 bases and the J gene lost 2 bases, with 7 bases spanning the gap. This CDR3 is built from 12 residues. Germline CDR1 reads SQVTM; CDR2 reads ANQGSEA. CDR3 bases: TGCAGCGTTGATCCGGGACAAGAGACCCAGTACTTC. Encoded protein: CSVDPGQETQYF.

The genes are TRBV7-8 and TRBJ1-2; 7 bases fit TRBD1. The CDR3 consists of 17 residues. With V trimmed by 5 bases and J by 4 bases, 16 bases remained unmatched. The V gene's germline CDR1 is SGHVS and CDR2 FQNEAQ. The CDR3 loop reads CASSTGTRTGDIYGYTF. CDR3 coding DNA: TGTGCCAGCAGCACGGGAACCCGGACAGGAGACATCTATGGCTACACCTTC.

Concerning this clone itself: A read error may produce the germline difference seen at one junction end. The chain is built from TRBV10-2 and TRBJ1-1; D is ambiguous. The CDR3 runs 12 residues. Germline assignment: CDR1 WSHSY and CDR2 SAAADI. CDR3 sequence reads: CASRESLPEAFF. The CDR3 DNA reads as TGCGCCAGCAGAGAGTCCCTCCCTGAAGCTTTCTTT.

V and J are TRBV19 and TRBJ1-5; no firm D call. The CDR3 contains 14 residues. V was pared by 8 bases and J by 0 bases, with 11 bases between. Germline CDR1 and CDR2: LNHDA and SQIVND (reference sequence). In nucleotides, the CDR3 is TGTGCCAGTTACTCCGGTCCTAGCAATCAGCCCCAGCATTTT. Its protein is CASYSGPSNQPQHF.

The chain combines TRBV30 with TRBJ1-2; D is possibly TRBD1 (5 bases). From germline, CDR1 is GTSNPN and CDR2 SVGIG (reference sequence). CDR3 length equals 13 residues. The ends were cut back, 8 bases at V and 6 bases at J, with 19 bases in the middle. The CDR3 sequence: CAGTPDSSHGYTF. Here the CDR3 DNA reads TGTGCCGGTACGCCCGACAGTTCCCATGGCTACACCTTC.

This clone was observed a handful of times. CDR3: CSVDNRLGNEQFF. CDR3 DNA sequence: TGCAGCGTTGATAACAGGTTGGGCAATGAGCAGTTCTTC. The J gene is TRBJ2-1, the V gene TRBV29-1; D is possibly TRBD1 (5 bases). The CDR3 covers 13 residues. Germline V gene lookup returns CDR1 SQVTM and CDR2 ANQGSEA. V lost 3 bases and J 6 bases, leaving 12 bases between the germline ends.

This chain joins TRBV5-4 and TRBJ1-1; D perhaps matches TRBD1 (6 bases). This CDR3 is 15 amino acids long. Germline V gene data show CDR1 as SGHNT and CDR2 as YYREEE (reference sequence). Trimming stripped 3 bases from V and 3 bases from J, with 15 bases between. The CDR3: CASSWRQVGDTEAFF. CDR3 in DNA: TGTGCCAGCAGCTGGAGACAGGTTGGGGACACTGAAGCTTTCTTT. The variable domain in full, completed from reference TRBV5-4 and TRBJ1-1, reads ETGVTQSPTHLIKTRGQQVTLRCSSQSGHNTVSWYQQALGQGPQFIFQYYREEENGRGNFPPRFSGLQFPNYSSELNVNALELDDSALYLCASSWRQVGDTEAFFGQGTRLTVV.

This chain joins TRBV18 and TRBJ1-2, with unresolved D. Looked up from germline, CDR1 is KGHSH and CDR2 is LQKENI. The CDR3 totals 14 residues. V shed 2 bases and J shed 2 bases, with 9 bases lying between them. CDR3 region: CASSPIRENYGYTF. The CDR3 DNA is TGTGCCAGCTCACCAATTAGAGAGAACTATGGCTACACCTTC. The full variable domain, in which reference TRBV18 and TRBJ1-2 provide the parts outside the CDR3, is NAGVMQNPRHLVRRRGQEARLRCSPMKGHSHVYWYRQLPEEGLKFMVYLQKENIIDESGMPKERFSAEFPKEGPSILRIQQVVRGDSAAYFCASSPIRENYGYTFGSGTRLTVV.

The J gene is TRBJ2-7, the V gene TRBV5-1; perhaps TRBD1 as D (6 bases). This CDR3 comprises 15 residues. The ends were cut back, 4 bases at V and 2 bases at J, with 16 bases in the middle. CDR1 SGHRS and CDR2 YFSETQ come from the germline V gene. The CDR3 sequence is CASSPGQFRTYEQYF. CDR3 coding DNA: TGCGCCAGCAGCCCCGGACAGTTTCGGACCTACGAGCAGTACTTC.

The chain carries TRBV27 and TRBJ2-7; 9 positions agree with TRBD1. V lost 8 bases to trimming and J lost 2 bases; unmatched junction nucleotides: 10. Germline CDR1 and CDR2: MNHEY and SMNVEV (reference sequence). This CDR3 contains 15 residues. The CDR3 loop reads CASSPEGQGPYEQYF. The CDR3 coding sequence is TGTGCCAGCTCCCCGGAGGGACAGGGCCCCTACGAGCAGTACTTC.

The chain combines TRBV5-4 with TRBJ1-2, with a weak D call TRBD1 (6 bases). V lost 0 bases and J lost 4, with 13 bases in between. The CDR3 consists of 15 residues. The germline CDR1 and CDR2 sequences are SGHNT and YYREEE (reference sequence). CDR3 in amino acids: CASSLDWQGFYGYTF. The CDR3 bases are TGTGCCAGCAGCTTGGATTGGCAGGGGTTCTATGGCTACACCTTC.

The chain couples TRBV10-3 to TRBJ1-4; a possible D gene is TRBD1 (5 bases). The length of the CDR3 is 17 residues. With 6 bases removed from V and 5 bases from J, the gap between germline ends came to 22 bases. CDR1 is ENHRY and CDR2 is SYGVKD in the germline V gene. CDR3 residues: CAIRPNHSNRTNEKLFF. The CDR3 region has the DNA TGTGCCATCAGACCCAATCACTCAAATCGGACAAATGAAAAACTGTTTTTT.

This chain joins TRBV19 and TRBJ2-1, with D tentatively TRBD2 (6 bases). V was cut by 2 bases and J by 5 bases, with 16 bases left in between. The CDR3 consists of 16 residues. Germline-derived CDR1 and CDR2 are LNHDA and SQIVND (reference sequence). The CDR3 DNA reads as TGTGCCAGTAGTATATTATCGGGGGTTCGCGACAATGAGCAGTTCTTC. This encodes CASSILSGVRDNEQFF.

V and J are TRBV7-9 and TRBJ2-3, with 8 nucleotides matching TRBD1. The CDR3 is 13 residues long. The junction had 2 bases not matched to a gene; V was cut back by 5 bases and J by 4 bases. Germline CDR1 is SEHNR and CDR2 is FQNEAQ (reference sequence). CDR3 in amino acids: CASSTTGADTQYF. The CDR3 coding sequence is TGTGCCAGCAGCACGACAGGGGCAGATACGCAGTATTTT.

This clone showed up just once. The V and J genes are TRBV28 and TRBJ2-7; 8 bases map to TRBD1. Germline V gives CDR1 MDHEN, CDR2 SYDVKM. This CDR3 is built from 14 residues. V lost 7 bases to trimming and J lost 5 bases; unmatched junction nucleotides: 10. DNA of the CDR3: TGTGCCAGCACCTACGGACAGGGAGCTAACGAGCAGTACTTC. Its protein is CASTYGQGANEQYF.

This chain uses TRBV19 with TRBJ1-6; TRBD1 agrees at 7 bases. The CDR3 is 16 residues long. Germline loops: CDR1 LNHDA, CDR2 SQIVND (reference sequence). The V segment lost 5 bases and the J segment 8 bases; nucleotides outside the gene matches: 12. CDR3 in amino acids: CASSQSPDRLYSPLHF. The CDR3 DNA is TGTGCCAGTAGTCAATCGCCGGACAGGTTATATTCACCCCTCCACTTT.

As concerns this clone: This CDR3 is missing its conserved last phenylalanine or tryptophan, likely due to a read error. The DNA is left out, because the CDR3 cannot be placed on it with certainty; the CDR3 is given as TCRdb lists it. J is TRBJ1-2 and V is TRBV30. The CDR3 sequence runs 10 residues, both termini included. Per germline, CDR1 GTSNPN and CDR2 SVGIG (reference sequence). CDR3 sequence reads: CAWSVRGARL.

The chain recombines TRBV2 with TRBJ2-6; TRBD1 matches 9 bases. The CDR3 consists of 15 residues. Germline-derived CDR1 and CDR2 are SNHLY and FYNNEI. The trim removed 4 bases at V and 11 bases at J, leaving 9 bases unmatched. The CDR3 DNA follows: TGTGCCAGCAGTGCACCGGGACAGGGTCCCTACGTCCTGACTTTC. It codes for CASSAPGQGPYVLTF.

The chain is built from TRBV9 and TRBJ1-3; 12 positions match TRBD1. This CDR3 contains 17 residues. CDR1 SGDLS and CDR2 YYNGEE come from the germline V gene. The ends lost 4 bases at V and 6 bases at J; junction bases unmatched: 11. CDR3: CASSQSRDRGQENTIYF. The CDR3 DNA is TGTGCCAGCAGCCAGAGCCGGGACAGGGGGCAGGAAAACACCATATATTTT.

The V gene is TRBV19, the J gene TRBJ2-5; TRBD2 might be the D (6 bases). The CDR3 is 14 residues long. Trimming cost V 4 bases and J 1 base, with 10 bases left between them. The germline CDR1 and CDR2 sequences are LNHDA and SQIVND (reference sequence). The CDR3 reads CASSTGLTQETQYF. As DNA, the CDR3 is TGTGCCAGTAGTACCGGACTAACCCAAGAGACCCAGTACTTC. The complete variable domain, with remaining parts taken from reference TRBV19 and TRBJ2-5, reads DGGITQSPKYLFRKEGQNVTLSCEQNLNHDAMYWYRQDPGQGLRLIYYSQIVNDFQKGDIAEGYSVSREKKESFPLTVTSAQKNPTAFYLCASSTGLTQETQYFGPGTRLLVL.

The chain employs TRBV4-2 and TRBJ2-3, with D perhaps matching TRBD1 (6 bases). V lost 0 bases and J lost 2, with 12 bases in between. Germline V gives CDR1 LGHNA, CDR2 YNFKEQ. The CDR3 totals 16 residues. CDR3 sequence reads: CASSQEPGQLTDTQYF. The DNA of the CDR3 is TGTGCCAGCAGCCAAGAACCCGGACAGCTCACAGATACGCAGTATTTT.

The chain uses TRBV3-1 (or the pseudogene TRBV3-2) and TRBJ2-3; 7 bases are shared with TRBD1. Germline V gene data show CDR1 as LGHDT and CDR2 as YNNKEL (reference sequence). The CDR3 sequence is 14 residues long. V lost 4 bases to trimming and J lost 7 bases; unmatched junction nucleotides: 8. CDR3: CASSPSKGANTQYF. The CDR3 DNA reads as TGTGCCAGCAGCCCCAGTAAGGGGGCGAATACGCAGTATTTT.

The V call is TRBV4-3, the J call TRBJ2-6; 9 nucleotides match TRBD2. CDR3 length: 16 amino acids. J was trimmed by 2 bases and V by 9 bases; bases with no gene match: 8. Per the germline V gene, CDR1 is LGHNA and CDR2 is YSLEER. In DNA, the CDR3 is TGCGCCAGGGGACTAGCCCTGAGTCCTGGGGCCAACGTCCTGACTTTC. Translated, it gives CARGLALSPGANVLTF.

This sequence joins TRBV19 and TRBJ2-7; a possible D gene is TRBD2 (5 bases). The V gene's germline CDR1 is LNHDA and CDR2 SQIVND (reference sequence). This CDR3 has 14 amino acids. Deletions cut 5 bases from V and 2 bases from J, with 13 bases between. This CDR3 is CASSLTRNPYEQYF. Here the CDR3 DNA reads TGTGCCAGTAGTTTAACTAGGAACCCCTACGAGCAGTACTTC.

This clone was seen a few times. The chain combines TRBV5-8 with TRBJ1-2, with unresolved D. The CDR3 has 15 amino acids. Trimming removed 0 bases at V and 7 bases at J, with 16 bases between. Germline loops: CDR1 SGHTS, CDR2 YDEGEE. The CDR3 DNA follows: TGTGCCAGCAGCTTGGCCCTCCCGGGTCCCTTTGGCTACACCTTC. Translated: CASSLALPGPFGYTF. The full variable domain, in which reference TRBV5-8 and TRBJ1-2 provide the parts outside the CDR3, is EAGVTQSPTHLIKTRGQQATLRCSPISGHTSVYWYQQALGLGLQFLLWYDEGEERNRGNFPPRFSGRQFPNYSSELNVNALELEDSALYLCASSLALPGPFGYTFGSGTRLTVV.

Concerning this clone: Other DNA variants within this sample encode the same CDR3. J is TRBJ1-1 and V is TRBV12-3 or TRBV12-4; 8 positions match TRBD1. J was trimmed by 4 bases and V by 5 bases; bases with no gene match: 3. There are 13 residues in the CDR3. The CDR3 bases are TGTGCCAGCAGTCTCGGGACAGGCACTGAAGCTTTCTTT. Translation: CASSLGTGTEAFF.

The chain links TRBV6-5 to TRBJ2-3, with 10 positions matching TRBD2. This CDR3 is built from 16 residues. V trimming: 3 bases; J trimming: 5 bases; junction bases outside the gene matches: 8. Germline CDR1 and CDR2: MNHEY and SVGAGI. CDR3 DNA: TGTGCCAGCAGTTATGCCCTAGCGGGGGTTGTAGATACGCAGTATTTT. As protein: CASSYALAGVVDTQYF.

The chain recombines TRBV9 with TRBJ2-7; D perhaps matches TRBD1 (5 bases). Germline V CDR1 and CDR2: SGDLS, YYNGEE. Trimming removed 0 bases at V and 6 bases at J, with 10 bases between. The CDR3 runs to 13 residues. This CDR3 reads CASSVVGDGEQYF. CDR3 coding DNA: TGTGCCAGCAGCGTAGTAGGGGATGGCGAGCAGTACTTC.

A few counts support this clone. This sequence joins TRBV10-3 and TRBJ1-5; 9 bases align to TRBD1. V dropped 6 bases and J dropped 1; count of bases not matched to a gene: 13. CDR3 length equals 18 residues. The germline V gene has CDR1 ENHRY and CDR2 SYGVKD. DNA for the CDR3: TGTGCCATCAGCGCAGACAGGGGGGGGCTTAGGAGCAATCAGCCCCAGCATTTT. Translation gives CAISADRGGLRSNQPQHF.

This chain connects TRBV29-1 to TRBJ1-1; 9 positions agree with TRBD1. CDR3 length equals 13 residues. Per germline, CDR1 SQVTM and CDR2 ANQGSEA. Losses at the gene ends were 6 bases for V and 5 bases for J; bases not matched to a gene: 7. CDR3 in DNA: TGCAGCGTGGCCGGGGACAGGGCAACTGAAGCTTTCTTT. This encodes CSVAGDRATEAFF.

This chain links TRBV5-4 with TRBJ1-4; 7 bases are shared with TRBD1. Germline CDR1 SGHNT, CDR2 YYREEE (reference sequence). Losses at the gene ends were 0 bases for V and 4 bases for J; bases not matched to a gene: 6. The CDR3 consists of 16 residues. The CDR3 DNA reads TGTGCCAGCAGCTTGGAGGACAGGCCGGGTAATGAAAAACTGTTTTTT. The encoded protein is CASSLEDRPGNEKLFF.

The rearrangement uses TRBV6-2 or TRBV6-3 and TRBJ1-5; 11 bases are shared with TRBD1. Trimming at V came to 5 bases and at J to 4 bases, leaving 16 bases not matched to a gene. Germline CDR1 is MNHEY and CDR2 is SVGEGT. The CDR3 is 19 residues long. The CDR3 spells CASSGGQGATISQNQPQHF. The CDR3 region has the DNA TGTGCCAGCAGTGGCGGACAGGGGGCGACCATAAGTCAGAATCAGCCCCAGCATTTT.